The 27 T cell receptor beta chains below were found in one sample sequenced in a study of metastatic and nonmetastatic thyroid tumors (TCRdb year 2020). Libraries were made using PCR. Data came from an Illumina HiSeq 4000. TCRdb trimmed public reads at Q25 via fastp, called clones via MiXCR and kept in-frame beta chains. This sample gives 37,000 or so clones in total; approximately 17% of them show up just once. The ten most abundant clones make up 5% to 8% of the sample. No patient had received any treatment before thyroid surgery. Sequencing input: blood. All receptors come from a male donor with papillary thyroid cancer or a benign thyroid nodule (not recorded which). Some clones in this sample may be carry-over from other donors' samples.

The table lists this clone with many counts. The V gene is TRBV6-1, the J gene TRBJ2-1, with 13 bases lining up with TRBD2. The germline CDR1 and CDR2 sequences are MNHNS and SASEGT. The CDR3 covers 19 residues. Trimming at V came to 2 bases and at J to 0 bases, leaving 7 bases not matched to a gene. This CDR3 reads CASSERLAGGRGSYNEQFF. The CDR3 DNA reads TGTGCCAGCAGTGAACGACTAGCGGGGGGCCGGGGCTCCTACAATGAGCAGTTCTTC.

This clone was seen many times. The gene calls are TRBV20-1 and TRBJ2-5; 10 nucleotides match TRBD2. The CDR3 has 14 residues. The V segment lost 1 base and the J segment 2 bases; nucleotides outside the gene matches: 1. Germline lookup yields CDR1 DFQATT and CDR2 SNEGSKA (reference sequence). The CDR3 sequence is CSARGTSGQETQYF. CDR3 sequence (DNA): TGCAGTGCTAGAGGGACTAGCGGACAAGAGACCCAGTACTTC.

This clone was seen ten or more times. The rearrangement uses TRBV7-6 and TRBJ2-3; no clear D gene. Germline CDR1 is SGHVS and CDR2 is FNYEAQ. CDR3 length equals 13 residues. Trimming shortened V by 2 bases and J by 3 bases, and 6 bases separated the two germline ends. This chain's CDR3 is CASSLIQTDTQYF. CDR3 DNA: TGTGCCAGCAGCTTAATCCAGACAGATACGCAGTATTTT.

This chain joins TRBV20-1 and TRBJ2-5; perhaps D is TRBD1 or TRBD2 (5 bases each). Germline V gene lookup returns CDR1 DFQATT and CDR2 SNEGSKA (reference sequence). Trimming left V 8 bases short and J 5 bases short, with 15 bases between. CDR3 size: 12 residues. CDR3 bases: TGCAGTTCCAACAAATGGGGGGAGACCCAGTACTTC. Protein product: CSSNKWGETQYF.

In its sample, this clone was seen many times. The gene calls are TRBV11-1 and TRBJ2-2; D call uncertain. Per the germline V gene, CDR1 is SGHAT and CDR2 is FQDESV (reference sequence). The CDR3 runs to 18 residues. V shed 4 bases and J shed 0 bases, with 18 bases lying between them. CDR3 region: CASSSTLWTETNTGELFF. As DNA, the CDR3 is TGTGCCAGCAGCTCAACACTCTGGACGGAGACGAACACCGGGGAGCTGTTTTTT.

This clone was seen ten or more times. The V gene is TRBV12-3 or TRBV12-4, the J gene TRBJ1-2, with TRBD1 matching 7 bases. This CDR3 is built from 12 residues. The J segment lost 6 bases and the V segment lost 6 bases, leaving 4 bases of the junction unmatched. The CDR3 DNA follows: TGTGCCAGCAGCCCAGGGACAGATGGCTACACCTTC. Translating gives CASSPGTDGYTF.

This clone was recorded many times. The CDR3 here is CASGRGVSGNTIYF. The CDR3 DNA sequence: TGTGCCAGCGGAAGAGGGGTTTCCGGAAACACCATATATTTT. The chain links TRBV12-3 or TRBV12-4 to TRBJ1-3; a weak D match, TRBD1 (5 bases). The CDR3 covers 14 residues. V was shortened by 8 bases and J by 4 bases, with 15 bases between the two germline ends.

The rearrangement uses TRBV7-8 and TRBJ1-1, with no clear D. The length of the CDR3 is 12 residues. CDR1 is SGHVS and CDR2 is FQNEAQ in the germline V gene. The germline V and J ends were trimmed by 5 bases and 13 bases, with 17 bases remaining between them. CDR3 amino acids: CASSRGVTENFF. The DNA of the CDR3 is TGTGCCAGCAGCCGCGGGGTCACTGAAAATTTCTTT.

This clone was counted ten times or more. The rearrangement links TRBV20-1 to TRBJ2-7; no clear D. This CDR3 comprises 13 residues. V lost 2 bases and J 2 bases, leaving 10 bases between the germline ends. Looked up from germline, CDR1 is DFQATT and CDR2 is SNEGSKA (reference sequence). Here the CDR3 reads CSARKWAAYEQYF. Written as DNA, the CDR3 is TGCAGTGCTAGAAAGTGGGCAGCCTACGAGCAGTACTTC.

Worth noting for this clone: Mismatch with germline at one junction end may stem from a read error. The rearrangement uses TRBV7-6 and TRBJ2-7; 8 nucleotides line up with TRBD2. CDR3 size: 16 residues. The germline gives CDR1 SGHVS, CDR2 FNYEAQ. CDR3 region: CASSLERGRLIDDQYF. The CDR3, as DNA: TGTGCCAGCAGCTTAGAACGCGGGAGGCTGATAGACGATCAGTACTTC.

This clone has at least ten counts. The V and J genes are TRBV12-5 and TRBJ2-5, with 14 bases identical to TRBD2. The CDR3 loop spans 15 amino acids. Germline CDR1 reads LGHNT; CDR2 reads FRNRAP. V was clipped by 5 bases and J by 5 bases; unmatched bases: 4. DNA of the CDR3: TGTGCTAGTGGTAAGGGACTAGCGGGAGATGAGACCCAGTACTTC. Translated, it gives CASGKGLAGDETQYF. The whole variable domain, remainder taken from reference TRBV12-5 and TRBJ2-5, is DARVTQTPRHKVTEMGQEVTMRCQPILGHNTVFWYRQTMMQGLELLAYFRNRAPLDDSGMPKDRFSAEMPDATLATLKIQPSEPRDSAVYFCASGKGLAGDETQYFGPGTRLLVL.

This clone was detected many times. The rearrangement joins TRBV4-2 to TRBJ2-3, with D possibly being TRBD2 (5 bases). The ends were cut back, 0 bases at V and 2 bases at J, with 15 bases in the middle. Germline CDR1 reads LGHNA; CDR2 reads YNFKEQ. The CDR3 is 17 residues long. The CDR3 sequence: CASSQDLARVPTDTQYF. CDR3 DNA sequence: TGTGCCAGCAGCCAAGATCTCGCGCGGGTGCCCACAGATACGCAGTATTTT.

The sample holds many counts of this clone. The V gene is TRBV3-1, the J gene TRBJ1-1; D perhaps matches TRBD1 (5 bases). This CDR3 is built from 13 residues. The germline V gene has CDR1 LGHDT and CDR2 YNNKEL (reference sequence). V lost 1 base and J lost 7, with 10 bases in between. The CDR3 is CASSQVRGNEAFF. CDR3 coding DNA: TGTGCCAGCAGCCAAGTTCGGGGGAATGAAGCTTTCTTT.

This clone has more than one count but fewer than ten. A much bigger clone sits one base away, suggesting this may be a read error. The chain couples TRBV10-3 to TRBJ1-1; weak D call: TRBD1 (5 bases). V was shortened by 6 bases and J by 4 bases, with 12 bases between the two germline ends. Germline V gene lookup returns CDR1 ENHRY and CDR2 SYGVKD. This CDR3 has 13 residues. In nucleotides, the CDR3 is TGTGCCATCAGCCGGGGGTGGGGCACTGAAGCTTTCTTT. Amino acid sequence: CAISRGWGTEAFF.

This clone has a count of ten or more. The V gene is TRBV9, the J gene TRBJ2-7; no firm D call. Germline V gene lookup returns CDR1 SGDLS and CDR2 YYNGEE. Trimming removed 3 bases at V and 6 bases at J, with 13 bases between. The CDR3 runs to 13 residues. The CDR3 region has the DNA TGTGCCAGCAGCGCGGTAAAGGGTGGCGAGCAGTACTTC. It is translated as CASSAVKGGEQYF.

This clone showed up many times. The chain links TRBV18 to TRBJ1-6; TRBD1 might be the D (5 bases). Germline CDR1 and CDR2: KGHSH and LQKENI. V dropped 4 bases and J dropped 7 bases, with 14 bases sitting between them. CDR3 length: 15 residues. The CDR3 DNA reads as TGTGCCAGCTCACACGGGGACGGAGCAAATTCACCCCTCCACTTT. It specifies CASSHGDGANSPLHF.

In this sample, this clone turned up many times. The V gene is TRBV6-2 or TRBV6-3, the J gene TRBJ1-1; no clear D. Germline CDR1 and CDR2: MNHEY and SVGEGT. The CDR3 has 13 amino acids. The V end lost 3 bases, the J end lost 3 bases, and 8 bases lay between the germline ends. In DNA, the CDR3 is TGTGCCAGCAGTTATACGAGGGACACTGAAGCTTTCTTT. As protein: CASSYTRDTEAFF.

This clone showed up many times. The CDR3 DNA reads TGTGCCAGCAGCCCCGGGACAGGGCGTAATGAGCAGTTCTTC. Its translation: CASSPGTGRNEQFF. This chain uses TRBV7-6 with TRBJ2-1; 9 positions match TRBD1. CDR1 and CDR2 from the germline V gene are SGHVS and FNYEAQ. The V segment lost 5 bases and the J segment 7 bases; nucleotides outside the gene matches: 6. The CDR3 totals 14 residues.

In its sample, this clone was seen many times. The rearrangement uses TRBV20-1 and TRBJ1-1; no clear D. Trimming shortened V by 0 bases and J by 8 bases, and 10 bases separated the two germline ends. This CDR3 comprises 12 residues. Germline V gives CDR1 DFQATT, CDR2 SNEGSKA (reference sequence). The CDR3 sequence is CSARDLGAEAFF. The CDR3 bases are TGCAGTGCTAGAGATCTGGGAGCGGAAGCTTTCTTT.

The V gene is TRBV11-2, the J gene TRBJ2-2; D is perhaps TRBD2 (6 bases). Trimming pared 4 bases from V and 0 bases from J, leaving 18 bases between. Germline CDR1 reads SGHAT; CDR2 reads FQNNGV. This CDR3 is 18 amino acids long. The CDR3 here is CASSYKEGLLPNTGELFF. CDR3 in DNA: TGTGCCAGCAGCTATAAGGAGGGACTGCTCCCGAACACCGGGGAGCTGTTTTTT.

Points on this clone: A single base separates this from a much larger clone, so it may be a read error. The chain combines TRBV10-2 with TRBJ2-4, with 9 positions matching TRBD2. Germline V gives CDR1 WSHSY, CDR2 SAAADI. This CDR3 is built from 15 residues. The CDR3 region has the DNA TGCGCCAGCAACCAAGCGGGGGGAGTGCAAAACATTAAGTACTTC. It codes for CASNQAGGVQNIKYF.

This clone was counted ten times or more. The rearrangement joins TRBV7-2 to TRBJ1-1, with D maybe TRBD1 (5 bases). The germline V and J ends were trimmed by 1 base and 7 bases, with 13 bases remaining between them. CDR1 and CDR2 from the germline V gene are SGHTA and FQGNSA. This CDR3 is 14 amino acids long. In DNA form, the CDR3 reads TGTGCCAGCAGCTTAGGCGGGACGTCCGTTGAAGCTTTCTTT. Residues: CASSLGGTSVEAFF.

This chain links TRBV19 with TRBJ1-1; D is undetermined. Germline CDR1 and CDR2: LNHDA and SQIVND (reference sequence). V was shortened by 1 base and J by 4 bases, with 10 bases between the two germline ends. The CDR3 covers 14 residues. CDR3 nucleotide sequence: TGTGCCAGTAGTATAGGAGCGGGCCCCACTGAAGCTTTCTTT. Translated, it gives CASSIGAGPTEAFF. The full variable domain, its missing parts supplied by reference TRBV19 and TRBJ1-1, is DGGITQSPKYLFRKEGQNVTLSCEQNLNHDAMYWYRQDPGQGLRLIYYSQIVNDFQKGDIAEGYSVSREKKESFPLTVTSAQKNPTAFYLCASSIGAGPTEAFFGQGTRLTVV.

This clone came up a few times. The chain employs TRBV6-1 and TRBJ2-5; D remains unclear. Germline V gene data show CDR1 as MNHNS and CDR2 as SASEGT. The CDR3 contains 14 residues. Trimming left V 8 bases short and J 2 bases short, with 15 bases between. DNA of the CDR3: TGTGCCAGCTGGCTGGGTACATATCAAGAGACCCAGTACTTC. The encoded protein is CASWLGTYQETQYF.

This clone was picked up a small number of times. The chain has TRBV27 and TRBJ2-7, with 8 nucleotides matching TRBD1. J gave up 8 bases and V 7 bases, and 16 bases lay outside the gene matches. Germline V lookup: CDR1 MNHEY, CDR2 SMNVEV (reference sequence). The CDR3 has 15 residues. The CDR3 reads CASILKPGTGNKQYF. CDR3 bases: TGTGCCAGCATCCTTAAACCCGGGACAGGCAACAAGCAGTACTTC.

This clone was picked up many times. The rearrangement links TRBV2 to TRBJ1-1; 8 bases match TRBD1. CDR1 SNHLY and CDR2 FYNNEI come from the germline V gene. J was trimmed by 1 base and V by 2 bases; bases with no gene match: 12. The CDR3 is 18 residues long. This chain's CDR3 is CASSEQGAQNGRNTEAFF. The CDR3 nucleotides are TGTGCCAGCAGTGAACAGGGGGCACAAAACGGCAGGAACACTGAAGCTTTCTTT.

Judged by abundance, this clone is medium-sized. The chain couples TRBV27 to TRBJ2-2, with 7 bases lining up with TRBD2. The CDR3 runs to 16 residues. CDR1 and CDR2 (germline): MNHEY, SMNVEV (reference sequence). Losses at the gene ends were 5 bases for V and 2 bases for J; bases not matched to a gene: 8. The DNA for the CDR3 is TGTGCCAGCAGTATCTTCGGCGGGAGTAACACCGGGGAGCTGTTTTTT. This encodes CASSIFGGSNTGELFF.